Presented here are 31 T cell receptor beta chains from one specimen sequenced in a study of radiation and T cells in renal cell carcinoma. Generated by immunoSEQ multiplex PCR, the TCRdb table keeps only in-frame clones and is missing some. The table has 95,000 or so clones, 86% seen once. The time point was: baseline pretreatment blood. As to treatment: 15 Gy SBRT to primary tumor, nephrectomy 4 weeks later. The starting material was blood, obtained from a patient whose treatment included radiotherapy and nephrectomy. Source of these receptors: a man aged 50 to 60 with renal cell carcinoma.

The chain is built from TRBV19 and TRBJ1-1, with D perhaps matching TRBD1 (6 bases). Germline V gene lookup returns CDR1 LNHDA and CDR2 SQIVND (reference sequence). This CDR3 has 14 amino acids. V lost 4 bases and J 4 bases, leaving 13 bases between the germline ends. CDR3 sequence: CASSNTGRGTEAFF. CDR3 coding DNA: TGTGCCAGTAGTAACACAGGGAGAGGCACTGAAGCTTTCTTT.

The rearrangement uses TRBV14 and TRBJ1-2; D is unclear. The CDR3 is 13 amino acids. The V and J ends lost 4 bases and 3 bases respectively, with 9 bases between them. From germline, CDR1 is SGHDN and CDR2 FVKESK. The CDR3 DNA sequence: TGTGCCAGCAGCCCTATGACTGACTATGGCTACACCTTC. This codes for CASSPMTDYGYTF.

This sequence joins TRBV4-2 and TRBJ2-5; TRBD2 aligns across 10 bases. The junction had 6 bases not matched to a gene; V was cut back by 0 bases and J by 5 bases. The CDR3 length is 16 residues. CDR1 is LGHNA, CDR2 YNFKEQ, per germline. Here the CDR3 reads CASSQDASGGAETQYF. In DNA form, the CDR3 reads TGTGCCAGCAGCCAAGATGCCAGCGGGGGGGCCGAGACCCAGTACTTC.

The rearrangement links TRBV5-1 to TRBJ1-1; D uncertain. This CDR3 region has 16 residues. CDR1 and CDR2 (germline): SGHRS, YFSETQ. V dropped 0 bases and J dropped 0 bases, with 12 bases sitting between them. The chain's CDR3 is CASSLDPFGMNTEAFF. CDR3 DNA sequence: TGCGCCAGCAGCTTGGACCCTTTTGGGATGAACACTGAAGCTTTCTTT.

The chain carries TRBV28 and TRBJ1-3; the match to TRBD1 covers 7 bases. The CDR3 is made up of 16 amino acids. Germline V gives CDR1 MDHEN, CDR2 SYDVKM. With 6 bases clipped from V and 5 bases from J, the junction kept 13 bases outside the gene matches. In DNA, the CDR3 is TGTGCCAGCAGCCTTGGACAGGTTTCGTTTAGAAACACCATATATTTT. This codes for CASSLGQVSFRNTIYF.

The rearrangement uses TRBV2 and TRBJ1-5, with TRBD1 matching 8 bases. This CDR3 contains 14 residues. CDR1 is SNHLY, CDR2 FYNNEI, per germline. Germline trimming cut 7 bases from V and 3 bases from J; bases unmatched to any gene: 5. The CDR3 here is CASMDREINQPQHF. For the CDR3, the DNA is TGTGCCAGCATGGACAGGGAAATCAATCAGCCCCAGCATTTT.

The DNA of the CDR3 is TGCGCCAGCAGCCAGGAGACAGGGAACACTGAAGCTTTCTTT. Translating gives CASSQETGNTEAFF. V is TRBV4-3 and J is TRBJ1-1; possible D gene TRBD1, 6 bases. This CDR3 spans 14 amino acids. From germline, CDR1 is LGHNA and CDR2 YSLEER. V shed 3 bases and J shed 1 base, with 9 bases lying between them.

This clone was seen just once. V is TRBV7-9 and J is TRBJ1-4; D possibly corresponds to TRBD1 (5 bases). This CDR3 has 14 amino acids. V was shortened by 4 bases and J by 8 bases, with 14 bases between the two germline ends. CDR1 is SEHNR and CDR2 is FQNEAQ in the germline V gene (reference sequence). The CDR3 nucleotides read TGTGCCAGCAGCTCGAAGGGCTGGGGGGAAAAACTGTTTTTT. It is translated as CASSSKGWGEKLFF.

This clone was detected only once. The V gene is TRBV30, the J gene TRBJ1-3; D remains ambiguous. V was shortened by 0 bases and J by 1 base, with 7 bases between the two germline ends. Germline CDR1 reads GTSNPN; CDR2 reads SVGIG (reference sequence). The CDR3 is made up of 14 amino acids. The CDR3 reads CAWSVHGSGNTIYF. CDR3 nucleotides: TGTGCCTGGAGTGTACACGGTTCTGGAAACACCATATATTTT. The complete variable domain, with remaining parts taken from reference TRBV30 and TRBJ1-3, reads SQTIHQWPATLVQPVGSPLSLECTVEGTSNPNLYWYRQAAGRGLQLLFYSVGIGQISSEVPQNLSASRPQDRQFILSSKKLLLSDSGFYLCAWSVHGSGNTIYFGEGSWLTVV.

This chain uses TRBV5-1 with TRBJ2-1, with D maybe TRBD2 (6 bases). This CDR3 has 16 residues. The germline V gene has CDR1 SGHRS and CDR2 YFSETQ. V lost 2 bases, J lost 3 bases, and 15 bases lay in between. The CDR3 nucleotides are TGCGCCAGCAGCTTACCCGGGTCGGGGGACTACAATGAGCAGTTCTTC. Translated, it gives CASSLPGSGDYNEQFF.

V is TRBV6-5 and J is TRBJ1-5, with D maybe TRBD1 (5 bases). Germline CDR1 and CDR2: MNHEY and SVGAGI. V shed 7 bases and J shed 4 bases, with 17 bases lying between them. The CDR3 has 15 amino acids. The CDR3 DNA reads as TGTGCCAGCAATCAATTTGGGGGGGTAAATCAGCCCCAGCATTTT. This translates into CASNQFGGVNQPQHF.

The chain links TRBV5-3 to TRBJ1-1, with D tentatively TRBD1 (5 bases). TRBV5-3 is an ORF; its function is uncertain. V lost 9 bases and J lost 1, with 10 bases in between. This CDR3 is built from 12 residues. CDR3 amino acids: CATGPKNTEAFF. The CDR3 DNA sequence: TGTGCCACGGGACCGAAGAACACTGAAGCTTTCTTT.

The rearrangement links TRBV7-2 to TRBJ2-3; the match to TRBD2 covers 9 bases. The V gene end was trimmed by 6 bases and the J gene end by 1 base; junction bases not matched to a gene: 5. This CDR3 is built from 15 residues. Germline loops: CDR1 SGHTA, CDR2 FQGNSA. CDR3 protein: CASSKAGGGTDTQYF. DNA of the CDR3: TGTGCCAGCAGTAAGGCGGGGGGGGGCACAGATACGCAGTATTTT.

V is TRBV5-5 and J is TRBJ1-2, with TRBD1 matching over 7 bases. CDR1 is SGHKS, CDR2 YYEKEE, per germline (reference sequence). With 5 bases clipped from V and 0 bases from J, the junction kept 4 bases outside the gene matches. CDR3 length: 14 residues. CDR3 sequence reads: CASRDRLTNYGYTF. In DNA form, the CDR3 reads TGTGCCAGCAGGGACAGGTTGACTAACTATGGCTACACCTTC.

In its sample, this clone was seen a few times. The chain carries TRBV11-2 and TRBJ1-4; D may be TRBD1 (6 bases). The germline V gene has CDR1 SGHAT and CDR2 FQNNGV. This CDR3 is built from 16 residues. Trimming shortened V by 5 bases and J by 0 bases, and 13 bases separated the two germline ends. The CDR3: CASSPGQSATNEKLFF. The CDR3 bases are TGTGCCAGCAGCCCCGGACAGTCTGCAACTAATGAAAAACTGTTTTTT.

The chain employs TRBV12-5 and TRBJ1-1, with no clear D. Germline CDR1 and CDR2: LGHNT and FRNRAP. This CDR3 is 13 amino acids long. Trimming left V 1 base short and J 3 bases short, with 6 bases between. The CDR3 here is CASGLEQYTEAFF. CDR3 nucleotide sequence: TGTGCTAGTGGTTTGGAGCAGTACACTGAAGCTTTCTTT.

The chain joins TRBV2 to TRBJ2-1; no firm D call. The germline V and J ends were trimmed by 0 bases and 7 bases, with 7 bases remaining between them. The CDR3 loop spans 13 amino acids. Per the germline V gene, CDR1 is SNHLY and CDR2 is FYNNEI. The CDR3 nucleotides are TGTGCCAGCAGTGAAGCGCACGGTAATGAGCAGTTCTTC. It yields the protein CASSEAHGNEQFF.

The rearrangement links TRBV18 to TRBJ1-1; D is possibly TRBD1 (5 bases). The CDR3 spans 15 residues. Germline V lookup: CDR1 KGHSH, CDR2 LQKENI. Deletions cut 5 bases from V and 2 bases from J, with 15 bases between. CDR3 residues: CASSDMGGGNTEAFF. The CDR3 coding sequence is TGTGCCAGCTCAGATATGGGGGGGGGTAACACTGAAGCTTTCTTT.

This chain connects TRBV7-8 to TRBJ1-2; D ambiguous. Germline CDR1 is SGHVS and CDR2 is FQNEAQ. V was cut by 1 base and J by 4 bases, with 16 bases left in between. The CDR3 runs to 16 residues. CDR3: CASSLDSSNRLYGYTF. CDR3 DNA: TGTGCCAGCAGCTTAGATTCTAGTAACCGGCTCTATGGCTACACCTTC.

The J gene is TRBJ2-7, the V gene TRBV6-1; D not certain. The CDR3 contains 15 residues. CDR1 and CDR2 from the germline V gene are MNHNS and SASEGT. V was cut by 1 base and J by 2 bases, with 12 bases left in between. The CDR3 nucleotides are TGTGCCAGCAGTGAAGGTCCAGTGGACCCCTACGAGCAGTACTTC. It codes for CASSEGPVDPYEQYF.

This rearrangement joins TRBV4-1 to TRBJ1-6, with TRBD1 as a possible D gene (5 bases). The germline gives CDR1 MGHRA, CDR2 YSYEKL. The CDR3 length is 15 residues. The germline V and J ends were trimmed by 1 base and 3 bases, with 7 bases remaining between them. CDR3 residues: CASSQGQNYNSPLHF. The CDR3, as DNA: TGCGCCAGCAGCCAAGGACAGAACTATAATTCACCCCTCCACTTT.

The chain has TRBV6-1 and TRBJ1-5, with 7 nucleotides matching TRBD1. CDR1 and CDR2 from the germline V gene are MNHNS and SASEGT. The V segment lost 2 bases and the J segment 3 bases; nucleotides outside the gene matches: 7. The CDR3 is 16 amino acids. The CDR3 sequence is CASSERGGTANQPQHF. CDR3 nucleotide sequence: TGTGCCAGCAGTGAACGGGGAGGGACAGCCAATCAGCCCCAGCATTTT.

The chain uses TRBV7-8 and TRBJ2-1; 9 positions match TRBD2. This CDR3 is built from 15 residues. The germline gives CDR1 SGHVS, CDR2 FQNEAQ. The junction had 4 bases not matched to a gene; V was cut back by 1 base and J by 6 bases. The CDR3 sequence is CASSLVSGRINEQFF. The CDR3 nucleotides read TGTGCCAGCAGCTTAGTTAGCGGGAGAATCAATGAGCAGTTCTTC.

The chain combines TRBV9 with TRBJ1-4; 7 bases map to TRBD1. The trim removed 2 bases at V and 3 bases at J, leaving 10 bases unmatched. CDR1 is SGDLS and CDR2 is YYNGEE in the germline V gene. The CDR3 runs 17 residues. This CDR3 reads CASSVGARGQANEKLFF. CDR3 in DNA: TGTGCCAGCAGCGTGGGGGCACGAGGACAGGCTAATGAAAAACTGTTTTTT.

The chain is built from TRBV2 and TRBJ2-6; D unclear. This CDR3 has 14 amino acids. CDR1 is SNHLY and CDR2 is FYNNEI in the germline V gene. V was trimmed by 3 bases and J by 1 base, leaving 4 bases between them. CDR3 residues: CASSDRSGANVLTF. The CDR3 DNA reads TGTGCCAGCAGTGATAGATCTGGGGCCAACGTCCTGACTTTC.

The chain couples TRBV11-3 to TRBJ1-1; unclear D gene. V was shortened by 5 bases and J by 1 base, with 8 bases between the two germline ends. CDR3 size: 13 residues. Germline V gene data show CDR1 as SGHNT and CDR2 as YENEEA. CDR3 residues: CASSLLSNTEAFF. In nucleotides, the CDR3 is TGTGCCAGCAGCCTCCTGTCGAACACTGAAGCTTTCTTT.

The V call is TRBV5-1, the J call TRBJ2-1; 12 positions match TRBD2. V was clipped by 0 bases and J by 6 bases; unmatched bases: 7. CDR1 and CDR2 (germline): SGHRS, YFSETQ. This CDR3 has 17 amino acids. This chain's CDR3 is CASSLVGLAGGPNEQFF. The CDR3 region has the DNA TGCGCCAGCAGCTTGGTTGGGCTAGCGGGAGGGCCCAATGAGCAGTTCTTC.

The J gene is TRBJ1-2, the V gene TRBV27, with 8 bases identical to TRBD1. Trimming cost V 5 bases and J 3 bases; bases outside gene matches: 8. The length of the CDR3 is 15 residues. Germline values: CDR1 MNHEY, CDR2 SMNVEV (reference sequence). Here the CDR3 DNA reads TGTGCCAGCAGTAGCTCTCCGGGACAGGACTATGGCTACACCTTC. This encodes CASSSSPGQDYGYTF.

The rearrangement uses TRBV10-1 and TRBJ2-1, with D tentatively TRBD2 (5 bases). CDR3 length equals 15 residues. Germline assignment: CDR1 WNHNN and CDR2 SYGVQD (reference sequence). V was pared by 4 bases and J by 2 bases, with 12 bases between. The CDR3 region has the DNA TGCGCCAGCAGTGTAGGAGGAGCGGCCTACAATGAGCAGTTCTTC. It is translated as CASSVGGAAYNEQFF.

The chain is built from TRBV9 and TRBJ1-1; TRBD1 matches 9 bases. V lost 0 bases and J lost 7; bases outside the gene matches: 7. This CDR3 has 15 residues. In germline, CDR1 is SGDLS, CDR2 YYNGEE. In DNA form, the CDR3 reads TGTGCCAGCAGCGTAGCTGGGACAGGGTTGGATGAAGCTTTCTTT. This translates into CASSVAGTGLDEAFF.

This chain links TRBV4-2 with TRBJ1-6; D not certain. The germline CDR1 and CDR2 sequences are LGHNA and YNFKEQ. Between the trimmed V and J ends, which lost 4 bases and 7 bases, there was a span of 17 bases. The CDR3 runs to 16 residues. The CDR3 DNA follows: TGTGCCAGCAGCCGAATTGGGTCTTGGGCGAATTCACCCCTCCACTTT. Its translation is CASSRIGSWANSPLHF.